This T cell receptor beta chain was observed in a study of T cell changes during pregnancy in multiple sclerosis. The V gene's germline CDR1 is SGHRS and CDR2 YFSETQ. Trimming took 2 bases from V and 4 from J; bases not matched to a gene: 3. The CDR3 contains 13 residues. Some clones are missing from TCRdb's copy, which holds only in-frame ones; the method was immunoSEQ multiplex PCR. The sample carries 40,000 or so clones, roughly 91% recorded once. This chain connects TRBV5-1 to TRBJ2-7; 7 nucleotides match TRBD1. Sequenced here: CD4+ T cells from peripheral blood mononuclear cells, sampled after pregnancy. The receptor was isolated from a female donor in good health, enrolled as a control in a pregnancy study. The CDR3 is CASSFETGYEQYF. In nucleotides, the CDR3 is TGCGCCAGCAGCTTCGAGACAGGGTACGAGCAGTACTTC.